The next 21 T cell receptor beta chains were all read from a single sample in a study of T cell responses to AZD1222 COVID-19 vaccine. The protocol was immunoSEQ multiplex PCR, while the TCRdb copy is restricted to in-frame clones and leaves out a portion. This table holds some 49,000 clones, about 90% found once. The starting material was peripheral blood, obtained 28 days after the second AZD1222 dose. The receptors originated from an adult who received the AZD1222 COVID-19 vaccine.

The chain is built from TRBV9 and TRBJ1-2, with D hard to call. V lost 0 bases and J 4 bases, leaving 10 bases between the germline ends. The CDR3 consists of 14 residues. Germline V gene lookup returns CDR1 SGDLS and CDR2 YYNGEE. The CDR3 region is CASSVDPRGYGYTF. The CDR3 DNA reads as TGTGCCAGCAGCGTAGACCCTCGGGGCTATGGCTACACCTTC.

This clone turned up a few times. V and J are TRBV9 and TRBJ1-5; D is uncertain. The CDR3 loop spans 15 amino acids. Germline lookup yields CDR1 SGDLS and CDR2 YYNGEE. V shed 1 base and J shed 7 bases, with 15 bases lying between them. CDR3 in amino acids: CASSVSPGMEQPQHF. The CDR3 DNA follows: TGTGCCAGCAGCGTATCCCCCGGGATGGAACAGCCCCAGCATTTT. Drawing the rest from reference TRBV9 and TRBJ1-5, the complete variable domain is DSGVTQTPKHLITATGQRVTLRCSPRSGDLSVYWYQQSLDQGLQFLIQYYNGEERAKGNILERFSAQQFPDLHSELNLSSLELGDSALYFCASSVSPGMEQPQHFGDGTRLSIL.

The chain employs TRBV4-1 and TRBJ2-1, with 10 bases identical to TRBD1. J lost 5 bases, V lost 4 bases, and 8 bases had no gene match. The V gene's germline CDR1 is MGHRA and CDR2 YSYEKL. This CDR3 comprises 16 residues. CDR3 in amino acids: CASSPFGTGEDNEQFF. The CDR3 nucleotides are TGCGCCAGCAGCCCGTTCGGGACAGGGGAAGACAATGAGCAGTTCTTC.

The gene calls are TRBV2 and TRBJ1-5, with D hard to call. V lost 0 bases, J lost 0 bases, and 9 bases lay in between. Germline V gene data show CDR1 as SNHLY and CDR2 as FYNNEI. This CDR3 has 16 amino acids. CDR3 sequence reads: CASSEARQYSNQPQHF. CDR3 nucleotides: TGTGCCAGCAGTGAAGCTCGGCAGTATAGCAATCAGCCCCAGCATTTT.

This clone came up once. The CDR3 sequence is CASSLGGVPAYEQYF. As DNA, the CDR3 is TGTGCCAGCAGTTTAGGAGGGGTCCCCGCTTACGAGCAGTACTTC. The J gene is TRBJ2-7, the V gene TRBV28; possible D gene TRBD2, 6 bases. The CDR3 is 15 amino acids. The germline gives CDR1 MDHEN, CDR2 SYDVKM. Trimming stripped 2 bases from V and 4 bases from J, with 15 bases between. Based on the CDR3 plus reference TRBV28 and TRBJ2-7, the full variable domain is DVKVTQSSRYLVKRTGEKVFLECVQDMDHENMFWYRQDPGLGLRLIYFSYDVKMKEKGDIPEGYSVSREKKERFSLILESASTNQTSMYLCASSLGGVPAYEQYFGPGTRLTVT.

The chain recombines TRBV28 with TRBJ1-2; TRBD1 agrees at 10 bases. CDR3 length equals 14 residues. With V trimmed by 8 bases and J by 5 bases, 8 bases remained unmatched. Germline CDR1 reads MDHEN; CDR2 reads SYDVKM. CDR3 loop: CASLSGTGDYGYTF. For the CDR3, the DNA is TGTGCCAGCCTGTCCGGGACAGGGGATTATGGCTACACCTTC.

The chain is built from TRBV19 and TRBJ2-4, with a weak D call TRBD1 (5 bases). From germline, CDR1 is LNHDA and CDR2 SQIVND (reference sequence). The CDR3 covers 14 residues. Trimming cost V 2 bases and J 3 bases, with 8 bases left between them. This CDR3 reads CASSIQGFKNIQYF. CDR3 in DNA: TGTGCCAGTAGTATACAGGGATTCAAAAACATTCAGTACTTC.

The V call is TRBV9, the J call TRBJ1-1, with D possibly being TRBD1 (5 bases). V shed 0 bases and J shed 6 bases, with 12 bases lying between them. The CDR3 is 14 residues long. Germline lookup yields CDR1 SGDLS and CDR2 YYNGEE. In DNA, the CDR3 is TGTGCCAGCAGCGTAGATCGGGGGTTGGCTGAAGCTTTCTTT. It codes for CASSVDRGLAEAFF.

This clone came up a few times. The gene calls are TRBV11-2 and TRBJ2-2; 12 bases match TRBD2. The CDR3 covers 15 residues. Unmatched junction bases numbered 4, after V lost 5 bases and J lost 6 bases. In germline, CDR1 is SGHAT, CDR2 FQNNGV. DNA of the CDR3: TGTGCCAGCAGCCGACTAGCGGGAGAGGCCGGGGAGCTGTTTTTT. Translated, it gives CASSRLAGEAGELFF.

The genes are TRBV4-2 and TRBJ2-5; no reliable D call. CDR3 length: 16 residues. Trimming took off 4 bases at V and 0 bases at J, with 15 bases between the two ends. CDR1 is LGHNA, CDR2 YNFKEQ, per germline. CDR3 DNA: TGTGCCAGCAGCCCGCAATCTATATCGTACCAAGAGACCCAGTACTTC. Translated, it gives CASSPQSISYQETQYF.

For the CDR3, the DNA is TGTGCCAGCAGTTACGTTGCGGCAGGTCGGGAGACCCAGTACTTC. Its translation is CASSYVAAGRETQYF. The chain combines TRBV6-2 or TRBV6-3 with TRBJ2-5; no firm D call. The CDR3 runs to 15 residues. Trimming cost V 2 bases and J 5 bases, with 15 bases left between them. Germline V gene data show CDR1 as MNHEY and CDR2 as SVGEGT.

V gene TRBV2 combines with J gene TRBJ2-3, with 11 bases identical to TRBD2. Germline V lookup: CDR1 SNHLY, CDR2 FYNNEI. CDR3 length equals 15 residues. V lost 4 bases, J lost 8 bases, and 8 bases stayed unmatched. CDR3 DNA: TGTGCCAGCAGTGTGATAGCGGGAGGGCCAAGTACGCAGTATTTT. It encodes CASSVIAGGPSTQYF.

The chain carries TRBV9 and TRBJ2-3; D unclear. CDR3 length equals 15 residues. Per the germline V gene, CDR1 is SGDLS and CDR2 is YYNGEE. Trimming stripped 2 bases from V and 0 bases from J, with 10 bases between. In nucleotides, the CDR3 is TGTGCCAGCAGCGTCATGTCCTCTAGCACAGATACGCAGTATTTT. Its translation is CASSVMSSSTDTQYF.

This clone was recorded once. The chain recombines TRBV25-1 with TRBJ1-2; D call uncertain. The CDR3 has 15 amino acids. Germline-derived CDR1 and CDR2 are MGHDK and SYGVNS. Trimming pared 2 bases from V and 0 bases from J, leaving 10 bases between. The CDR3 coding sequence is TGTGCCAGCAGTGAAATAGGGTCGCCTAACTATGGCTACACCTTC. It encodes CASSEIGSPNYGYTF.

The chain joins TRBV19 to TRBJ2-5; the D gene is possibly TRBD1 (6 bases). This CDR3 comprises 13 residues. From germline, CDR1 is LNHDA and CDR2 SQIVND (reference sequence). V lost 6 bases, J lost 5 bases, and 13 bases lay in between. The CDR3 coding sequence is TGTGCCAGTAGCCGTGGGGGCGGGGAGACCCAGTACTTC. This codes for CASSRGGGETQYF.

This clone was counted a few times. The genes are TRBV11-2 and TRBJ1-3, with 9 nucleotides matching TRBD1. The CDR3 length is 14 residues. V lost 7 bases, J lost 2 bases, and 3 bases stayed unmatched. The germline V gene has CDR1 SGHAT and CDR2 FQNNGV. The CDR3 region is CASTRTGAGNTIYF. The CDR3 DNA follows: TGTGCCAGCACTCGGACAGGGGCTGGAAACACCATATATTTT.

V usage is TRBV15 and J usage is TRBJ2-1, with D perhaps matching TRBD2 (5 bases). V was shortened by 5 bases and J by 0 bases, with 11 bases between the two germline ends. Per the germline V gene, CDR1 is LNHNV and CDR2 is YYDKDF (reference sequence). The CDR3 sequence is 15 residues long. This chain's CDR3 is CATSGSEDSYNEQFF. The CDR3, as DNA: TGTGCCACCAGCGGCTCGGAGGACTCCTACAATGAGCAGTTCTTC. The entire variable domain, with the rest obtained from reference TRBV15 and TRBJ2-1, is as follows: DAMVIQNPRYQVTQFGKPVTLSCSQTLNHNVMYWYQQKSSQAPKLLFHYYDKDFNNEADTPDNFQSRRPNTSFCFLDIRSPGLGDTAMYLCATSGSEDSYNEQFFGPGTRLTVL.

V is TRBV2 and J is TRBJ1-1; D call uncertain. From germline, CDR1 is SNHLY and CDR2 FYNNEI. The ends were cut back, 4 bases at V and 8 bases at J, with 8 bases in the middle. The CDR3 has 11 residues. The CDR3 sequence: CASSVLEEAFF. The CDR3 DNA reads TGTGCCAGCAGTGTACTCGAAGAAGCTTTCTTT.

The V call is TRBV6-6, the J call TRBJ2-2; D gene ambiguous. Trimming took off 6 bases at V and 0 bases at J, with 8 bases between the two ends. CDR1 and CDR2 from the germline V gene are MNHNY and SVGAGI (reference sequence). The CDR3 sequence is 14 residues long. CDR3 protein: CASRENANTGELFF. CDR3 coding DNA: TGTGCCAGCAGGGAGAACGCGAACACCGGGGAGCTGTTTTTT.

The chain combines TRBV4-1 with TRBJ1-5; TRBD1 is a possible D gene (6 bases). From germline, CDR1 is MGHRA and CDR2 YSYEKL. V gave up 5 bases and J gave up 12 bases, with 20 bases separating them. The CDR3 is 14 amino acids. CDR3 sequence (DNA): TGCGCCAGCAGCGATGCGGGACAATCTCAACACCAGCATTTT. It translates to CASSDAGQSQHQHF.

This sequence joins TRBV6-2 or TRBV6-3 and TRBJ1-1, with D hard to call. Between the trimmed V and J ends, which lost 5 bases and 2 bases, there was a span of 6 bases. The CDR3 totals 12 residues. CDR1 and CDR2 (germline): MNHEY, SVGEGT. Here the CDR3 reads CASSRTNTEAFF. Here the CDR3 DNA reads TGTGCCAGCAGTCGGACCAACACTGAAGCTTTCTTT.